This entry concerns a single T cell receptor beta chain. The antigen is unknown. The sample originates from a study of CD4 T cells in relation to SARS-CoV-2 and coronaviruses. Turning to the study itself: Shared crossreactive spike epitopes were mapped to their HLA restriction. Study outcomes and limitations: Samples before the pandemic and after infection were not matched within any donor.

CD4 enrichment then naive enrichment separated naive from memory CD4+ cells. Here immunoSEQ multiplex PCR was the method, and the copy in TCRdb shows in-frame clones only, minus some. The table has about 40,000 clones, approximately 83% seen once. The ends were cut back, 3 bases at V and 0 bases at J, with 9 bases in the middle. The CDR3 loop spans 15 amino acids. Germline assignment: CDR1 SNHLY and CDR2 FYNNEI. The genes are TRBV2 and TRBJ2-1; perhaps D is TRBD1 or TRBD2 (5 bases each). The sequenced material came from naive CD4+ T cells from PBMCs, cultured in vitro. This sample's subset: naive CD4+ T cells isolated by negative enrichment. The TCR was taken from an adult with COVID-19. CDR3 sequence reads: CASSDLRGSYNEQFF. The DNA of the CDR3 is TGTGCCAGCAGTGACCTGAGGGGCTCCTACAATGAGCAGTTCTTC.